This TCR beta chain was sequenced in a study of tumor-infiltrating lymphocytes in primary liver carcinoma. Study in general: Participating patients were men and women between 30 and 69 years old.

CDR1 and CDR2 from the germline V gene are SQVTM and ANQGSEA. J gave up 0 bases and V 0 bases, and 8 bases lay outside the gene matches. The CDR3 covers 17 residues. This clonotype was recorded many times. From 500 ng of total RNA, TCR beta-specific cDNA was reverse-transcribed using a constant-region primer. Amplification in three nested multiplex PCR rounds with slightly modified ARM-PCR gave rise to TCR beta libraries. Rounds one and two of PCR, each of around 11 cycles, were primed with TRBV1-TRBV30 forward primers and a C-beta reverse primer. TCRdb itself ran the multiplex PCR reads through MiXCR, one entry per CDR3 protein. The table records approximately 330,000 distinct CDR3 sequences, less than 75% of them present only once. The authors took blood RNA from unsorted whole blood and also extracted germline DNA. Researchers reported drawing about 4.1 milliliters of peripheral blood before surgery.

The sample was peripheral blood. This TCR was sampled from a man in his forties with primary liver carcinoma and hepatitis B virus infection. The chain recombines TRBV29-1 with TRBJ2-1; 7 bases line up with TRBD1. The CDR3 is CSVEESGQLSSYNEQFF. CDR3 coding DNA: TGCAGCGTTGAAGAATCGGGACAGTTGAGCTCCTACAATGAGCAGTTCTTC.